The clone carrying this TCR beta chain was seen ten or more times. The antigen is undetermined. Germline V gene data show CDR1 as DFQATT and CDR2 as SNEGSKA (reference sequence). The CDR3 covers 11 residues. V was trimmed by 3 bases and J by 4 bases, leaving 6 bases between them. The sample originates from a study of T cells in Graves' hyperthyroidism and ophthalmopathy. Findings of the study overall: Most clonotypes that expanded in the thyroid above 0.001 also showed up in blood.

Active moderate-to-severe ophthalmopathy, Clinical Activity Score at least 3, NOSPECS at least 4, under 3 months' duration. Lactation, pregnancy, other autoimmune disease or uncontrolled infection excluded patients. The study based diagnoses on clinical symptoms, serum thyroxine and TRAb, thyroid ultrasound and orbital computed tomography. RNA transcripts served as the template for amplifying TCR beta CDR3 regions. The HTBI primer set was used in a first-round RT-PCR of the TCR CDR3. TCRdb re-derived calls from the multiplex PCR reads in MiXCR, one entry per CDR3 protein. This sample carries about 610,000 distinct CDR3 sequences, 14% to 15% of them seen once, and the ten largest clones take over 3.5%.

Sequencing was performed on blood. The TCR was taken from a middle-aged woman with Graves' ophthalmopathy. This chain connects TRBV20-1 to TRBJ1-2; D not certain. The CDR3 DNA reads TGCAGTGCTAGGGTGCCCTATGGCTACACCTTC. It encodes CSARVPYGYTF.